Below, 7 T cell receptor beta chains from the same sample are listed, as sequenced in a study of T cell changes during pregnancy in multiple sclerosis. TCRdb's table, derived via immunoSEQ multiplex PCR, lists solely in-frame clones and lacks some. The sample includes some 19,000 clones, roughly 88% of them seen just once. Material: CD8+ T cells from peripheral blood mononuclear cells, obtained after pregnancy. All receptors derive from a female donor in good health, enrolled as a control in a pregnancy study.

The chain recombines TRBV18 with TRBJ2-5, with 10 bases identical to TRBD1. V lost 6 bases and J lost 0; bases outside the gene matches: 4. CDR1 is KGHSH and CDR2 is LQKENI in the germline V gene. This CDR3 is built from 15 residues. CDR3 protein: CASSYDRGHQETQYF. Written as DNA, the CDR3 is TGTGCCAGCTCGTACGACAGGGGGCACCAAGAGACCCAGTACTTC.

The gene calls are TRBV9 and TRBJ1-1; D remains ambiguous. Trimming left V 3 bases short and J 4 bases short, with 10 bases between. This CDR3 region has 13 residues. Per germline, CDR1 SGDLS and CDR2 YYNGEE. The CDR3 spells CASSAPGGTEAFF. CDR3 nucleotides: TGTGCCAGCAGCGCGCCAGGAGGCACTGAAGCTTTCTTT.

In nucleotides, the CDR3 is TGTGCCAGCAGTTACACTAGCGGGGGGTACAATGAGCAGTTCTTC. It translates to CASSYTSGGYNEQFF. The chain is built from TRBV6-5 and TRBJ2-1; TRBD2 agrees at 12 bases. The V gene's germline CDR1 is MNHEY and CDR2 SVGAGI. CDR3 length: 15 residues. The ends lost 2 bases at V and 4 bases at J; junction bases unmatched: 0.

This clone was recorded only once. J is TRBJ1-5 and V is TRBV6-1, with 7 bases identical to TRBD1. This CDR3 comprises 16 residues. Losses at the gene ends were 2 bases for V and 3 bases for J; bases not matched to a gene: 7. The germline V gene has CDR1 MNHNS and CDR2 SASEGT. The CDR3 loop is CASSERRGPYNQPQHF. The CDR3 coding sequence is TGTGCCAGCAGTGAAAGAAGGGGGCCGTACAATCAGCCCCAGCATTTT.

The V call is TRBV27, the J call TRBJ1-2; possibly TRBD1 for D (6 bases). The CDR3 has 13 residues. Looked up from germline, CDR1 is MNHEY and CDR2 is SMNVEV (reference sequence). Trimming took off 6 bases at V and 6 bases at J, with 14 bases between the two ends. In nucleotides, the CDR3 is TGTGCCAGCAGCGCGGGGGCTAAAGATGGCTACACCTTC. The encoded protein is CASSAGAKDGYTF.

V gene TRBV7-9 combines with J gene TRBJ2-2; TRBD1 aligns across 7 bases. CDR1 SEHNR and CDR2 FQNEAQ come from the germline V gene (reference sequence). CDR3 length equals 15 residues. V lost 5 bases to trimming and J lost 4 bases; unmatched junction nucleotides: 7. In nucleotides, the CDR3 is TGTGCCAGCAGCGCCCGGGACAGCCCCACCGGGGAGCTGTTTTTT. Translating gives CASSARDSPTGELFF.

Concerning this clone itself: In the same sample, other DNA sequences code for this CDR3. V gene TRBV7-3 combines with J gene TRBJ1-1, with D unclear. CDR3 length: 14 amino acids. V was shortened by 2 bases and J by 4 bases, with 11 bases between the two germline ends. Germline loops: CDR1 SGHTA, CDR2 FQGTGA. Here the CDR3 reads CASSLLGGGTEAFF. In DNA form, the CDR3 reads TGTGCCAGCAGCTTATTAGGTGGAGGCACTGAAGCTTTCTTT.